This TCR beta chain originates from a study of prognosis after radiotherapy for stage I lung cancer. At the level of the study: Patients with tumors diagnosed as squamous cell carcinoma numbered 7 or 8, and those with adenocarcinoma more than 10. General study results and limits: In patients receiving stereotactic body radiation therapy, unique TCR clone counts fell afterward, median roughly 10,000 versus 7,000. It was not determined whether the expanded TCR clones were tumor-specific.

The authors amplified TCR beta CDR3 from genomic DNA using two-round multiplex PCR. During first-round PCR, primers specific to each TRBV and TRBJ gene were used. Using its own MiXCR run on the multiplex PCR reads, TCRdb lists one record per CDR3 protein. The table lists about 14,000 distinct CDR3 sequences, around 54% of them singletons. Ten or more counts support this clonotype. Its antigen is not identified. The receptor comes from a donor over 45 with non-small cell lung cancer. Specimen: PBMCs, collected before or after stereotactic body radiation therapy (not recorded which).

This chain's CDR3 is CASSPSGTSYNEQFF. The CDR3 nucleotides are TGTGCCAGCAGCCCTAGCGGGACCTCCTACAATGAGCAGTTCTTC. This rearrangement joins TRBV9 to TRBJ2-1; 9 bases are shared with TRBD2. The germline V gene encodes CDR1 SGDLS and CDR2 YYNGEE. This CDR3 has 15 residues. V gave up 4 bases and J gave up 0 bases; unmatched junction bases: 2.